A single sample is the source of the 8 T cell receptor beta chains below, sequenced in a study of control samples from healthy donors and cancer patients. This table comes from immunoSEQ multiplex PCR, and its TCRdb copy is limited to in-frame clones, with some not included. Of approximately 140,000 clones detected, around 94% appear once; the ten largest clones hold roughly 13%. The specimen was blood. The receptors come from a man aged 40-55 years in good health.

This sequence joins TRBV9 and TRBJ2-3; TRBD1 or TRBD2 may be the D gene (5 bases each). Germline-derived CDR1 and CDR2 are SGDLS and YYNGEE. The V end was cut by 1 base, the J end by 4 bases, with 10 bases between. The CDR3 sequence is 14 residues long. The CDR3 DNA sequence: TGTGCCAGCAGCGTATGGGGGAGCTCAGATACGCAGTATTTT. This encodes CASSVWGSSDTQYF.

This chain links TRBV6-5 with TRBJ1-6; D is ambiguous. The CDR3 contains 14 residues. CDR1 and CDR2 (germline): MNHEY, SVGAGI. Trimming took off 7 bases at V and 0 bases at J, with 7 bases between the two ends. In nucleotides, the CDR3 is TGTGCCAGCACGGGGAGCTCCTATAATTCACCCCTCCACTTT. This gives the protein CASTGSSYNSPLHF.

The chain carries TRBV10-3 and TRBJ2-7; 7 nucleotides line up with TRBD1. The CDR3 is made up of 14 amino acids. The germline V gene encodes CDR1 ENHRY and CDR2 SYGVKD. Unmatched junction bases numbered 5, after V lost 6 bases and J lost 0 bases. CDR3 DNA sequence: TGTGCCATCAGGCAAGGACAGGACTCCTACGAGCAGTACTTC. The encoded protein is CAIRQGQDSYEQYF.

The rearrangement joins TRBV6-5 to TRBJ1-1, with 8 nucleotides matching TRBD1. V was clipped by 6 bases and J by 1 base; unmatched bases: 4. This CDR3 region has 14 residues. Germline values: CDR1 MNHEY, CDR2 SVGAGI. The CDR3 region is CASSPGGWNTEAFF. The CDR3 nucleotides are TGTGCCAGCAGCCCAGGGGGCTGGAACACTGAAGCTTTCTTT.

The genes are TRBV2 and TRBJ1-1; 9 bases map to TRBD1. Germline CDR1 SNHLY, CDR2 FYNNEI. Trimming cost V 7 bases and J 6 bases; bases outside gene matches: 6. The CDR3 length is 13 residues. The CDR3 DNA reads TGTGCCAGCATAACGGACAGGGGCTCTGAAGCTTTCTTT. Translated, it gives CASITDRGSEAFF.

This chain connects TRBV7-2 to TRBJ2-5; D is perhaps TRBD2 (7 bases). The CDR3 runs to 16 residues. V shed 3 bases and J shed 5 bases, with 19 bases lying between them. Germline-derived CDR1 and CDR2 are SGHTA and FQGNSA. The CDR3 spells CASSFGAGARSETQYF. The CDR3 DNA reads TGTGCCAGCAGCTTTGGGGCGGGGGCGCGAAGTGAGACCCAGTACTTC.

The chain has TRBV10-3 and TRBJ1-1, with a possible D match to TRBD1 (6 bases). V was shortened by 2 bases and J by 5 bases, with 21 bases between the two germline ends. This CDR3 has 17 amino acids. Germline V gene sequence: CDR1 ENHRY, CDR2 SYGVKD. The CDR3 spells CAISEPGGGGRGTEAFF. For the CDR3, the DNA is TGTGCCATCAGTGAGCCCGGGGGGGGCGGCCGAGGAACTGAAGCTTTCTTT.

The V gene is TRBV7-3, the J gene TRBJ1-5, with D possibly TRBD1 on 6 matching bases. Deletions cut 2 bases from V and 5 bases from J, with 10 bases between. From germline, CDR1 is SGHTA and CDR2 FQGTGA. The CDR3 runs to 14 residues. Here the CDR3 reads CASSLQGGHQPQHF. CDR3 DNA: TGTGCCAGCAGCTTACAAGGGGGGCATCAGCCCCAGCATTTT.